This TCR beta chain was captured by sequencing in a study of molecular identifiers for immune sequencing clone quantification. Preparation of naive CD8 libraries involved about 17,000 to 1,100,000 sorted cells and 10%, 30% or 50% RNA. Sorting was used to obtain naive CD8 T cells (CD8+CD4-CCR7+CD45RA+). Generation of bulk TCR libraries relied on previously described methods and listed TCR primers. MiXCR, applied by TCRdb to the PCR reads, yields one record per CDR3 protein. The sample lists more than 450,000 distinct CDR3 sequences; roughly 23% were seen once. Trimming took off 1 base at V and 0 bases at J, with 12 bases between the two ends. Germline V lookup: CDR1 SGHAT, CDR2 FQNNGV. This CDR3 is built from 16 residues.

What was sequenced was naive CD8+ T cells from blood, with Jurkat cell RNA spiked in. Subset described: FACS-sorted CD8+CD4-CCR7+CD45RA+ naive T cells. The sequence came from a human donor in good health. Some libraries in this study had Jurkat cell RNA spiked in. The V gene is TRBV11-2, the J gene TRBJ1-1; D not resolved. CDR3 sequence reads: CASSLVLYAVNTEAFF. The CDR3 region has the DNA TGTGCCAGCAGCTTAGTGTTATACGCCGTGAACACTGAAGCTTTCTTT.